Listed below are T cell receptor beta chains from one sample, sequenced in a study of memory B cells and T cells in multiple sclerosis. Sequenced by immunoSEQ multiplex PCR; TCRdb stores in-frame clones only, minus some. Seen here are about 32,000 clones, about 83% observed once, and the top ten hold about 2.5%. For these receptors, no antigen is known. Sequenced material: PBMCs from blood kept in culture. These receptors came from a human donor with multiple sclerosis. CDR3s include the opening cysteine and the closing phenylalanine or tryptophan. Fields, in order: J gene, D gene, CDR3 length, V gene, clone size, CDR3 DNA, CDR3 protein. D genes are given only for firm matches. Size is omitted from some rows. Given values are once, few, many or a class for expanded clones.

TRBJ2-1	-	15	TRBV9	-	TGTGCCAGCAGCGTAGGGCGGAGCTCCTACAATGAGCAGTTCTTC	CASSVGRSSYNEQFF
TRBJ2-5	TRBD2	17	TRBV4-1	-	TGCGCCAGCAGCCAAGGTTGGACTAGCGGGAGCCAAGAGACCCAGTACTTC	CASSQGWTSGSQETQYF
TRBJ2-3	-	14	TRBV9	-	TGTGCCAGCAGCGCGGGGGTATTCACAGATACGCAGTATTTT	CASSAGVFTDTQYF
TRBJ1-4	-	14	TRBV2	-	TGTGCCAGCAGTGAGAGACAAAACAATGAAAAACTGTTTTTT	CASSERQNNEKLFF
TRBJ1-2	TRBD1	13	TRBV9	-	TGTGCCAGCAGCGTCAGGGACAGCTATGGCTACACCTTC	CASSVRDSYGYTF
TRBJ1-2	-	15	TRBV6-5	-	TGTGCCAGCAGCTCCATCGAGGGCGGCCACTATGGCTACACCTTC	CASSSIEGGHYGYTF
TRBJ2-2	TRBD1	13	TRBV19	few	TGTGCCAGTAGTGTAAGGGGGCAAAGGGAGCTGTTTTTT	CASSVRGQRELFF
TRBJ2-3	-	13	TRBV25-1	-	TGTGCCAGCAGTGAATACGGCACAGATACGCAGTATTTT	CASSEYGTDTQYF
TRBJ2-5	-	13	TRBV5-1	few	TGCGCCAGCAGCTTGCTTACTCAAGAGACCCAGTACTTC	CASSLLTQETQYF
TRBJ1-1	-	11	TRBV2	-	TGTGCCAGCAGTGGGTACACTGAAGCTTTCTTT	CASSGYTEAFF
TRBJ2-7	TRBD2	14	TRBV29-1	-	TGCAGCGCCCTAGCGACTAGCGGCTTCTACGAGCAGTACTTC	CSALATSGFYEQYF
TRBJ2-5	-	15	TRBV11-2	-	TGTGCCAGCAGCCCTGGGACGGGGAACTTCGAGACCCAGTACTTC	CASSPGTGNFETQYF
TRBJ1-2	-	14	TRBV2	-	TGTGCCAGCAGTGACCCCCTGGAACACTATGGCTACACCTTC	CASSDPLEHYGYTF
TRBJ2-2	-	14	TRBV7-2	-	TGTGCCAGCAGCTTAGTAGGGGTAGGCGGGGAGCTGTTTTTT	CASSLVGVGGELFF
TRBJ1-5	TRBD1	15	TRBV18	-	TGTGCCAGCTCACGGACAGGGGGAACGAATCAGCCCCAGCATTTT	CASSRTGGTNQPQHF
TRBJ1-5	TRBD1	15	TRBV7-8	-	TGTGCCAGCAGCATAGGGACAGTACCTAATCAGCCCCAGCATTTT	CASSIGTVPNQPQHF
TRBJ2-3	-	15	TRBV28	-	TGTGCCAGCAGCTCTTCGGCGGACTTCACAGATACGCAGTATTTT	CASSSSADFTDTQYF
TRBJ1-2	-	13	TRBV19	-	TGTGCCAGTAGTCGGACAGCCAACTATGGCTACACCTTC	CASSRTANYGYTF
TRBJ2-3	-	14	TRBV6-1	-	TGTGCCAGCAGTGTAACGGGTTCCACAGATACGCAGTATTTT	CASSVTGSTDTQYF
TRBJ1-5	-	13	TRBV30	-	TGTGCCTGGACCCCGGATAGCAATCAGCCCCAGCATTTT	CAWTPDSNQPQHF
TRBJ1-2	TRBD1	16	TRBV13	-	TGTGCCAGCAGCCCACAGGGGAGGGACTCGGACTATGGCTACACCTTC	CASSPQGRDSDYGYTF
TRBJ1-5	-	12	TRBV30	once	TGTGCCTGGAGTCCGGTGGGGCAGCCCCAGCATTTT	CAWSPVGQPQHF
TRBJ2-1	TRBD1	13	TRBV19	-	TGTGCCAGTAGTATAGCGGCGGGACAGGGGGAGTTCTTC	CASSIAAGQGEFF
TRBJ2-7	TRBD1	11	TRBV4-3	-	TGCGCCAGCAGCCAAACCGGGACAGTCGTATTC	CASSQTGTVVF
TRBJ2-3	-	12	TRBV27	-	TGTGCCAGCAGTCCCAGCACAGATACGCAGTATTTT	CASSPSTDTQYF
TRBJ2-7	TRBD2	14	TRBV4-3	-	TGCGCCAGCAGCTTGACTAGCGGCCCCTACGAGCAGTACTTC	CASSLTSGPYEQYF
TRBJ2-3	-	15	TRBV28	-	TGTGCCAGCAGTCTCCAAGGGGGAGGCACAGATACGCAGTATTTT	CASSLQGGGTDTQYF
TRBJ2-1	-	11	TRBV11-2	-	TGTGCCAGCAGCCACGCCAATGAGCAGTTCTTC	CASSHANEQFF
TRBJ1-5	-	13	TRBV15	-	TGTGCCACCAGCAGAGATTTCGATCAGCCCCAGCATTTT	CATSRDFDQPQHF
TRBJ1-2	-	12	TRBV4-2	-	TGTGCCAGCAGCCAAAACAGGGATGGCTACACCTTC	CASSQNRDGYTF
TRBJ2-2	-	14	TRBV7-6	-	TGTGCCAGCAGCTTAGTCTCCGGAGTCGGGGAGCTGTTTTTT	CASSLVSGVGELFF
TRBJ2-1	TRBD2	16	TRBV4-2	-	TGTGCCAGCAGAAACAACGGGAGGGGGATCTACAATGAGCAGTTCTTC	CASRNNGRGIYNEQFF
TRBJ1-2	-	14	TRBV27	-	TGTGCCAGCAGTTTATCTCCAGACTCTTATGGCTACACCTTC	CASSLSPDSYGYTF
TRBJ2-7	TRBD1	17	TRBV7-6	-	TGTGCCAGCAGCGCCCCGTCGGGACAGGGAATTATCTACGAGCAGTACTTC	CASSAPSGQGIIYEQYF
TRBJ2-3	TRBD2	17	TRBV9	-	TGTGCCAGCAGTGACCCTCCTAGCGGGAGAGATACAGATACGCAGTATTTT	CASSDPPSGRDTDTQYF
TRBJ1-4	TRBD1	15	TRBV30	-	TGTGCCTGGAGGCTGGGACAGGGCACTAATGAAAAACTGTTTTTT	CAWRLGQGTNEKLFF
TRBJ1-4	-	14	TRBV5-5	-	TGTGCCAGCAGCGGACAGTCTTTTAATGAAAAACTGTTTTTT	CASSGQSFNEKLFF
TRBJ2-7	-	12	TRBV6-5	few	TGTGCCAGCAGGAGTCCGAGGGACGGACAGTACTTC	CASRSPRDGQYF
TRBJ2-7	-	14	TRBV6-1	-	TGTGCCACCGATGACGGGGCGTTCGACTACGAGCAGTACTTC	CATDDGAFDYEQYF
TRBJ1-6	-	17	TRBV28	-	TGTGCCAGCAGTTTTAGTCGGGGGGCTAGCTATAATTCACCCCTCCACTTT	CASSFSRGASYNSPLHF
TRBJ2-1	TRBD2	16	TRBV27	-	TGTGCCAGCAGTCCGCAATGGCGGGAGAAATTTAATGAGCAGTTCTTC	CASSPQWREKFNEQFF
TRBJ1-2	-	19	TRBV10-1	-	TGCGCCAGCAGTGAACCCCCCCGCGACGAGATTGTGGGCCTGAGGGGCTACACCTTC	CASSEPPRDEIVGLRGYTF
TRBJ1-2	-	16	TRBV27	-	TGTGCCAGCAGCCACCGGGACACTAAGGAAAAGGATAGCTACACCTTC	CASSHRDTKEKDSYTF
TRBJ2-1	-	14	TRBV2	-	TGTGCCAGCAGAGACCCTAGCTCCTACAATGAGCAGTTCTTC	CASRDPSSYNEQFF
TRBJ1-1	-	13	TRBV5-1	-	TGCGCCAGCAGCTTGGAAGAGGACACTGAAGCTTTCTTT	CASSLEEDTEAFF
TRBJ2-2	-	16	TRBV7-9	-	TGTGCCAGCAGCTCCAAGACAGGTGATAACACCGGGGAGCTGTTTTTT	CASSSKTGDNTGELFF
TRBJ1-4	-	15	TRBV7-9	-	TGTGCCAGCAGCTTAATTGGACGATCGCCCGAAAAACTGTTTTTT	CASSLIGRSPEKLFF
TRBJ2-5	TRBD1	15	TRBV5-6	-	TGTGCCAGCAGCTTAGGGACAGGGAGGGGAGAGACCCAGTACTTC	CASSLGTGRGETQYF